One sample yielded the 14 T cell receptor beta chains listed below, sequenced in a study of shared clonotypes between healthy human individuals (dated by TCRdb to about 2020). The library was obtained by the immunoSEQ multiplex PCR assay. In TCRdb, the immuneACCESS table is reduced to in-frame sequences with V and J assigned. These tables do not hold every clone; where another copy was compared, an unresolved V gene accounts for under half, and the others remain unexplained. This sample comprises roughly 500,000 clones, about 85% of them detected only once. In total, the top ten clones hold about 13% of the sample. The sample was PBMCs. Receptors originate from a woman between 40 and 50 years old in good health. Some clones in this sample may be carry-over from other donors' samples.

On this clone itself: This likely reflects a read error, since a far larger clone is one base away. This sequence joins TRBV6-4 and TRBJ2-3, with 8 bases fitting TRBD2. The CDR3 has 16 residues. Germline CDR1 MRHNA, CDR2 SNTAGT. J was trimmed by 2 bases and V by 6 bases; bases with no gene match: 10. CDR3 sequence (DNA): TGTGCCAGCAGCGCCTTAGCGGGGTCTATCACAGATACGCAGTATTTT. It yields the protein CASSALAGSITDTQYF.

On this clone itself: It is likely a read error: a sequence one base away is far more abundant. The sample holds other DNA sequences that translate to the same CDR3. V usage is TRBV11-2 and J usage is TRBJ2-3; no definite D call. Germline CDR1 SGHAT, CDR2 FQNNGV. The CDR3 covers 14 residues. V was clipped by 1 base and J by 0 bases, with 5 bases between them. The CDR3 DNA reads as TGTGCCAGCAGCTTAGCATCTAGCACAGATACGCAGTATTTT. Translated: CASSLASSTDTQYF.

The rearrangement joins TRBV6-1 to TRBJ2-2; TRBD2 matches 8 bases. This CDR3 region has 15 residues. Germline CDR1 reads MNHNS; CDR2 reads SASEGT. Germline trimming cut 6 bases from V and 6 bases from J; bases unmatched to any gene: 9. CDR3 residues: CASSRGLGSSGELFF. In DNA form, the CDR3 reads TGTGCCAGCAGCCGGGGACTAGGCTCTTCCGGGGAGCTGTTTTTT.

The CDR3 loop reads CASSSRTGRINYGYTF. As DNA, the CDR3 is TGTGCCAGCAGCTCCCGGACGGGAAGAATCAACTATGGCTACACCTTC. The chain employs TRBV5-6 and TRBJ1-2, with no clear D. Per germline, CDR1 SGHDT and CDR2 YYEEEE. CDR3 length: 16 residues. V lost 3 bases to trimming and J lost 2 bases, with 17 bases between them.

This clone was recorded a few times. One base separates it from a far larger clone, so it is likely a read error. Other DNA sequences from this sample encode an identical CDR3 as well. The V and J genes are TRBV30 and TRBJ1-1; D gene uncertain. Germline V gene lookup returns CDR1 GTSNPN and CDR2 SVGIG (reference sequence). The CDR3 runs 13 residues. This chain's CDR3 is CAWSVGRNTEAFF. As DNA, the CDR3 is TGTGCCTGGAGTGTTGGGAGGAACACTGAGGCTTTCTTT.

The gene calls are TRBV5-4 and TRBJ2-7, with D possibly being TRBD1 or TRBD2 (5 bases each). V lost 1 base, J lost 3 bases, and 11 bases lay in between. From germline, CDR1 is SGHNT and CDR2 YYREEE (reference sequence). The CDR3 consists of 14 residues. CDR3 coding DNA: TGTGCCAGCAGCTTGATGGGTGGGGGCTACGAGCAGTACTTC. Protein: CASSLMGGGYEQYF.

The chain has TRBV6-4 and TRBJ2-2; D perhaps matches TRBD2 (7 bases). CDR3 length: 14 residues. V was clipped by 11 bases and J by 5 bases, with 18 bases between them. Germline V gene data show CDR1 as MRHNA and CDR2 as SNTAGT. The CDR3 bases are TGTGCCTCCCGTCGGGGGGCATTTACCGGGGAGCTGTTTTTT. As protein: CASRRGAFTGELFF.

CDR3: CASSLGGGPPYEQYF. CDR3 nucleotides: TGTGCCAGCAGCTTAGGAGGAGGGCCTCCCTACGAGCAGTACTTC. This chain connects TRBV7-2 to TRBJ2-7; possible D gene TRBD2, 6 bases. Germline loops: CDR1 SGHTA, CDR2 FQGNSA. V gave up 1 base and J gave up 2 bases, with 12 bases separating them. This CDR3 comprises 15 residues. The full variable domain, rest sourced from reference TRBV7-2 and TRBJ2-7, is GAGVSQSPSNKVTEKGKDVELRCDPISGHTALYWYRQSLGQGLEFLIYFQGNSAPDKSGLPSDRFSAERTGGSVSTLTIQRTQQEDSAVYLCASSLGGGPPYEQYFGPGTRLTVT.

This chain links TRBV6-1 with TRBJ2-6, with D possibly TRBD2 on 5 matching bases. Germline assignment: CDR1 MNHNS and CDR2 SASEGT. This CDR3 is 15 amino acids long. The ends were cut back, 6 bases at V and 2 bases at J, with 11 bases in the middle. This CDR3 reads CASRLEDAGANVLTF. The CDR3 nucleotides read TGTGCCAGCAGACTAGAGGACGCTGGGGCCAACGTCCTGACTTTC.

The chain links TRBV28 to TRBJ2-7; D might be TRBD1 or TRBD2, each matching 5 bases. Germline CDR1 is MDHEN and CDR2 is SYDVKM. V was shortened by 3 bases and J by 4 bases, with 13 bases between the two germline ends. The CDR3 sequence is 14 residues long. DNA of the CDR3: TGTGCCAGCAGTTTCACCCTCAGGGAGTACGAGCAGTACTTC. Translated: CASSFTLREYEQYF.

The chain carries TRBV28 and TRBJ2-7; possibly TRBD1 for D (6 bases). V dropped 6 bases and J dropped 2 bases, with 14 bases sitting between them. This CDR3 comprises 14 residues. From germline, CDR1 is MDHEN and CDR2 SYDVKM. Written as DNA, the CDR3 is TGTGCCAGCAGCGTGGGGGACAAGGCCTACGAGCAGTACTTC. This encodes CASSVGDKAYEQYF.

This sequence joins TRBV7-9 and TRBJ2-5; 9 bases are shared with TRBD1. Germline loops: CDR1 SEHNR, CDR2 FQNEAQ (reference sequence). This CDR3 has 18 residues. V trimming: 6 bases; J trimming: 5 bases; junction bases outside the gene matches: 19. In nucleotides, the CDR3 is TGTGCCAGCAGTTCACAACCGGGACAGGGTGGTTTTAGGGAGACCCAGTACTTC. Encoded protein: CASSSQPGQGGFRETQYF.

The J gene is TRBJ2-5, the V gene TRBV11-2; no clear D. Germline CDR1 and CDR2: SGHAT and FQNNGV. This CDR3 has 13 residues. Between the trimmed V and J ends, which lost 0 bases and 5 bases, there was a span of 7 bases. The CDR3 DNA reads TGTGCCAGCAGCTTAGAGACACTGGAGACCCAGTACTTC. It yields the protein CASSLETLETQYF.

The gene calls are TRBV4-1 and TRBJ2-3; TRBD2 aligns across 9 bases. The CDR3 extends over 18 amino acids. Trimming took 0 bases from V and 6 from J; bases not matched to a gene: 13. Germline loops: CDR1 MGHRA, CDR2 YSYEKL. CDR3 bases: TGCGCCAGCAGCCAAGATCTGACTAGCCTGGCGGGGGGGGATACGCAGTATTTT. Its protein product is CASSQDLTSLAGGDTQYF.